This T cell receptor (beta chain) stems from a study of T cell repertoires in cytomegalovirus infection. Study-level points and caveats: Clonotypes of TCR beta that were HLA-C-restricted and CMV-specific dominated the ex vivo response.

The germline gives CDR1 SGHNT, CDR2 YENEEA. V gave up 1 base and J gave up 7 bases, with 11 bases separating them. The CDR3 loop spans 14 amino acids. Concerning this clonotype itself: What it recognizes is unknown.

One entry per CDR3 protein, called by TCRdb with MiXCR from the reads. The table has over 100,000 distinct CDR3 sequences, over 9% seen once; the top ten hold 30% to 40%. The sequencing sample was made of PBMCs, sequenced either directly or after in vitro stimulation (not recorded which). The receptor was derived from a human donor in good health (CMV status not recorded). Some clones in this sample may be carry-over from other donors' samples. This chain links TRBV11-3 with TRBJ2-1; D is perhaps TRBD2 (5 bases). CDR3 sequence reads: CASSLGVGENEQFF. The CDR3, as DNA: TGTGCCAGCAGCTTAGGGGTCGGGGAAAATGAGCAGTTCTTC.